This T cell receptor beta chain derives from a study of shared clonotypes between healthy human individuals. This clone was seen more than once but under ten times. Trimming cost V 2 bases and J 6 bases, with 17 bases left between them. The CDR3 consists of 16 residues. The germline CDR1 and CDR2 sequences are MNHNS and SASEGT. Clones were sequenced by immunoSEQ multiplex PCR, and TCRdb holds only the in-frame ones, with some missing. Altogether a few million clones are present, under 95% being singletons, with the ten largest covering 0.37%. The gene calls are TRBV6-1 and TRBJ1-5, with D possibly matching TRBD1 (5 bases). The TCR sequence derives from a man in his late teens or twenties in good health. Some clones in this sample may be carry-over from other donors' samples. The sequencing sample was made of naive CD4+ T cells from PBMCs. As for subset: CD45RA+ positively selected. The CDR3 coding sequence is TGTGCCAGCAGTGAATTGCCTGGTGGCAGGGCTCAGCCCCAGCATTTT. Its protein is CASSELPGGRAQPQHF.